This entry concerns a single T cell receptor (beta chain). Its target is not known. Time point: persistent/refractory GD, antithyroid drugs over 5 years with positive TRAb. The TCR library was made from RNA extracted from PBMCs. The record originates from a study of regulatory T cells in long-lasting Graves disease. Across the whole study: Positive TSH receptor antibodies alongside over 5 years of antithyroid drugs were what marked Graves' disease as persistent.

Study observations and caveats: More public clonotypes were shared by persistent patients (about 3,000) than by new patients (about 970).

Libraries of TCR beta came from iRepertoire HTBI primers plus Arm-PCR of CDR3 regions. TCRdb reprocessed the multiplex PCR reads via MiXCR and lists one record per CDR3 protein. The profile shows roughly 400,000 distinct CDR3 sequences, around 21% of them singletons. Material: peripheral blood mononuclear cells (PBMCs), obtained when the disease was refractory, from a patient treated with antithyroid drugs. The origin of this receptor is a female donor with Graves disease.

This CDR3 reads CASSLGGRGYTF. The CDR3 coding sequence is TGTGCCAGTAGCCTCGGGGGCCGTGGCTACACCTTC. V usage is TRBV19 and J usage is TRBJ1-2, with D possibly matching TRBD1 (6 bases). The V gene lost 6 bases and the J gene lost 7 bases, with 12 bases spanning the gap. CDR1 LNHDA and CDR2 SQIVND come from the germline V gene (reference sequence). The CDR3 sequence is 12 residues long. Full variable domain (rest looked up from reference TRBV19 and TRBJ1-2): DGGITQSPKYLFRKEGQNVTLSCEQNLNHDAMYWYRQDPGQGLRLIYYSQIVNDFQKGDIAEGYSVSREKKESFPLTVTSAQKNPTAFYLCASSLGGRGYTFGSGTRLTVV.